The following is a T cell receptor beta chain sequence with its context. The antigen is undetermined. There are 18 residues in the CDR3. Germline CDR1 is GTSNPN and CDR2 is SVGIG (reference sequence). Losses at the gene ends were 0 bases for V and 1 base for J; bases not matched to a gene: 9. The sample is drawn from a study of cytomegalovirus exposure and HLA in healthy donors. Whole-study context: The roughly 660 first-cohort repertoires shared a platform with the 120 or so validation repertoires, as reported in a later analysis.

Study outcomes and limitations: The CMV antigen specificity of a few CMV-associated chains was confirmed through in vitro analysis.

TCRdb's copy holds only in-frame clones and misses some; the assay was immunoSEQ multiplex PCR. The sample includes 200,000 to 300,000 clones, about 90% of them seen just once. What was sequenced was PBMCs. The receptor was isolated from a woman aged 25 to 39 in good health and CMV-seropositive. This chain joins TRBV30 and TRBJ2-6, with 7 nucleotides matching TRBD1. DNA of the CDR3: TGTGCCTGGAGTGTCTCCCGACAGGGATTTTCTGGGGCCAACGTCCTGACTTTC. Encoded protein: CAWSVSRQGFSGANVLTF.